Shown below are 17 T cell receptor beta chains from a single sample sequenced in a study of T cell responses to AZD1222 COVID-19 vaccine. Profiling relied on immunoSEQ multiplex PCR, and the TCRdb table lists in-frame clones only, not all of them. Of approximately 150,000 clones in the sample, around 90% are singletons; the top ten hold about 4.5%. Material: peripheral blood, obtained on day 0 of MenACWY control vaccination. The source is an adult in good health.

The CDR3 nucleotides are TGTGCCAGCAGCGGACAGGGGCCGACAGAACCTATGAGCTACACCTTC. Its translation: CASSGQGPTEPMSYTF. The chain has TRBV5-4 and TRBJ1-2; the match to TRBD1 covers 9 bases. This CDR3 is built from 16 residues. From germline, CDR1 is SGHNT and CDR2 YYREEE (reference sequence). Losses at the gene ends were 4 bases for V and 9 bases for J; bases not matched to a gene: 16.

CDR3 DNA: TGTGCCAGCAGCCCGAGTATTCGTGGCGACCGGCGGGAAAAACTGTTTTTT. It yields the protein CASSPSIRGDRREKLFF. The V gene is TRBV9, the J gene TRBJ1-4; D is uncertain. Looked up from germline, CDR1 is SGDLS and CDR2 is YYNGEE. CDR3 length equals 17 residues. Trimming removed 4 bases at V and 8 bases at J, with 24 bases between. The whole variable domain, filled in from reference TRBV9 and TRBJ1-4, reads DSGVTQTPKHLITATGQRVTLRCSPRSGDLSVYWYQQSLDQGLQFLIQYYNGEERAKGNILERFSAQQFPDLHSELNLSSLELGDSALYFCASSPSIRGDRREKLFFGSGTQLSVL.

The chain carries TRBV12-3 or TRBV12-4 and TRBJ1-2; D remains unclear. The CDR3 spans 13 residues. V was cut by 3 bases and J by 4 bases, with 9 bases left in between. The CDR3 DNA sequence: TGTGCCAGCAGTTTGCAGCTTGCCTATGGCTACACCTTC. Translated: CASSLQLAYGYTF.

The gene calls are TRBV6-5 and TRBJ2-7, with 11 nucleotides matching TRBD2. V was clipped by 5 bases and J by 4 bases; unmatched bases: 7. The CDR3 is made up of 15 amino acids. Germline assignment: CDR1 MNHEY and CDR2 SVGAGI. As DNA, the CDR3 is TGTGCCAGCAGTCTAACTAGCGGGAGTAGGTACGAGCAGTACTTC. The encoded protein is CASSLTSGSRYEQYF.

CDR3 bases: TGTGCCAGCAGCTTGAGAGGAGGCGACACCGGGGAGCTGTTTTTT. Its translation: CASSLRGGDTGELFF. V and J are TRBV5-8 and TRBJ2-2; D is possibly TRBD2 (5 bases). V gave up 1 base and J gave up 3 bases, with 10 bases separating them. Germline V CDR1 and CDR2: SGHTS, YDEGEE. The CDR3 sequence is 15 residues long.

This rearrangement joins TRBV3-1 (or the pseudogene TRBV3-2) to TRBJ1-1; no firm D call. Germline loops: CDR1 LGHDT, CDR2 YNNKEL (reference sequence). The CDR3 is 15 amino acids. Trimming cost V 6 bases and J 1 base, with 15 bases left between them. The CDR3 DNA reads as TGTGCCAGCAGTCTTGAGATCTTTTCGAACACTGAAGCTTTCTTT. Translating gives CASSLEIFSNTEAFF.

CDR3 nucleotide sequence: TGTGCCAGCAGCTTATCAGGCGGCGACTACGAGCAGTACTTC. This codes for CASSLSGGDYEQYF. The chain joins TRBV7-2 to TRBJ2-7; D is unresolved. The CDR3 sequence is 14 residues long. Looked up from germline, CDR1 is SGHTA and CDR2 is FQGNSA. V was trimmed by 2 bases and J by 3 bases, leaving 11 bases between them. The whole variable domain, remainder taken from reference TRBV7-2 and TRBJ2-7, is GAGVSQSPSNKVTEKGKDVELRCDPISGHTALYWYRQSLGQGLEFLIYFQGNSAPDKSGLPSDRFSAERTGGSVSTLTIQRTQQEDSAVYLCASSLSGGDYEQYFGPGTRLTVT.

Only a few counts were recorded for this clone. The chain uses TRBV29-1 and TRBJ1-6; D uncertain. The CDR3 spans 12 residues. V lost 4 bases to trimming and J lost 7 bases, with 8 bases between them. The germline V gene has CDR1 SQVTM and CDR2 ANQGSEA. The CDR3 here is CSVGGPNSPLHF. The CDR3 DNA reads TGCAGCGTTGGTGGTCCCAATTCACCCCTCCACTTT. Supplemented by reference TRBV29-1 and TRBJ1-6, the full variable domain reads SAVISQKPSRDICQRGTSLTIQCQVDSQVTMMFWYRQQPGQSLTLIATANQGSEATYESGFVIDKFPISRPNLTFSTLTVSNMSPEDSSIYLCSVGGPNSPLHFGNGTRLTVT.

The genes are TRBV19 and TRBJ2-2; 9 nucleotides agree with TRBD1. Germline values: CDR1 LNHDA, CDR2 SQIVND (reference sequence). The CDR3 covers 16 residues. The J segment lost 4 bases and the V segment lost 3 bases, leaving 6 bases of the junction unmatched. This chain's CDR3 is CASSIPGQGPTGELFF. The CDR3 DNA sequence: TGTGCCAGTAGTATCCCGGGACAGGGCCCCACCGGGGAGCTGTTTTTT.

The rearrangement links TRBV6-2 or TRBV6-3 to TRBJ2-2; D may be TRBD1 or TRBD2 (5 bases each). Germline assignment: CDR1 MNHEY and CDR2 SVGEGT. This CDR3 is 15 amino acids long. Trimming left V 5 bases short and J 6 bases short, with 16 bases between. The DNA for the CDR3 is TGTGCCAGCAGTCCGGGACCCCTTTGGGCCGGGGAGCTGTTTTTT. It yields the protein CASSPGPLWAGELFF.

The count of this clone is one. One end of the junction fails to match germline, which may point to a read error. The rearrangement joins TRBV7-9 to TRBJ2-7; D is ambiguous. CDR1 SEHNR and CDR2 FQNEAQ come from the germline V gene (reference sequence). The length of the CDR3 is 12 residues. The CDR3 here is CASSLSSHEQYF. The CDR3 nucleotides read TGTGCCAGCAGCTTATCCTCCCACGAGCAGTACTTC.

This chain joins TRBV12-5 and TRBJ1-1; D is perhaps TRBD1 (5 bases). The CDR3 sequence is 15 residues long. Deletions cut 5 bases from V and 3 bases from J, with 16 bases between. Germline assignment: CDR1 LGHNT and CDR2 FRNRAP. The CDR3 sequence is CASGRSRVEYTEAFF. CDR3 nucleotide sequence: TGTGCTAGTGGTAGATCCAGGGTAGAGTACACTGAAGCTTTCTTT.

V is TRBV2 and J is TRBJ1-1; a weak D match, TRBD1 (5 bases). The CDR3 runs to 13 residues. The ends were cut back, 4 bases at V and 5 bases at J, with 11 bases in the middle. Germline CDR1 reads SNHLY; CDR2 reads FYNNEI. CDR3 nucleotide sequence: TGTGCCAGCAGTGTTCTGGGGGGGACTGAAGCTTTCTTT. It encodes CASSVLGGTEAFF.

The chain combines TRBV29-1 with TRBJ1-2; no firm D call. Per germline, CDR1 SQVTM and CDR2 ANQGSEA. The V end was cut by 1 base, the J end by 4 bases, with 10 bases between. The CDR3 contains 13 residues. The CDR3 sequence is CSVEVDYSYGYTF. The DNA of the CDR3 is TGCAGCGTTGAAGTCGACTATAGCTATGGCTACACCTTC.

This chain joins TRBV6-5 and TRBJ1-5, with a weak D call TRBD1 (6 bases). The CDR3 contains 13 residues. The V gene's germline CDR1 is MNHEY and CDR2 SVGAGI. Deletions cut 8 bases from V and 0 bases from J, with 8 bases between. As DNA, the CDR3 is TGTGCCAGCGGACAGTATAGCAATCAGCCCCAGCATTTT. Protein product: CASGQYSNQPQHF.

This rearrangement joins TRBV7-2 to TRBJ1-4, with 8 bases identical to TRBD1. The trim removed 8 bases at V and 4 bases at J, leaving 3 bases unmatched. The length of the CDR3 is 13 residues. Per germline, CDR1 SGHTA and CDR2 FQGNSA. CDR3 DNA: TGTGCCAGCTCCACAGGGGGTAATGAAAAACTGTTTTTT. Encoded protein: CASSTGGNEKLFF.

The chain employs TRBV25-1 and TRBJ2-7; possible D gene TRBD1, 6 bases. The CDR3 spans 13 residues. With 4 bases removed from V and 5 bases from J, the gap between germline ends came to 12 bases. The germline V gene has CDR1 MGHDK and CDR2 SYGVNS. As DNA, the CDR3 is TGTGCCAGCAGTGGGGCAGGGGCCCACGAGCAGTACTTC. Encoded protein: CASSGAGAHEQYF.